The following is a TCR beta chain sequence with its context. Its antigen is not yet known. Base qualities are not recorded, but no much larger clone differs from it by a single base. The data were obtained in a study of blood T cell repertoires in COVID-19 (dated by TCRdb to between 2020 and 2021). Context from the whole study: Collaborator samples came from the United States, Italy and Spain and covered acute and convalescent phases of COVID-19. The prospective study material was composed of cDNA or gDNA derived from T cells, B-cell-depleted T cells, or PBMCs. The dataset comprised deeply sampled blood TCRbeta repertoires from subjects exposed to, actively infected with, or recovered from COVID-19. A freely available public database, intended as a resource for researchers studying the immune response to SARS-CoV-2, is where the repertoires were released. The samples were drawn from two sources: the first 160 participants of the ongoing ImmuneRACE study, and some 1,300 subjects contributed by 6 global collaborators. A de-identified subject ID, COVID-19 status, age in years and sex were almost always included in the sample metadata. HLA class I and class II types, where available, came from metadata supplied by the sample provider rather than from assay-based typing. General study outcomes and caveats: The quantity of clinical and demographic metadata differed by source and by participant and was supplied without curation.

TCRbeta CDR3 regions were amplified from genomic DNA by means of the immunoSEQ Assay, a bias-controlled multiplex PCR. The source study handled its data this way. The number of nucleated cells in each sample was estimated by amplification of reference gene primers within the assay. To quantify the absolute abundance of each unique TCRbeta CDR3 rearrangement, sequence reads were collapsed and filtered. For each sample, productive Simpson clonality was calculated by taking the square root of Simpson's diversity index across productive rearrangements. TCRdb took this table from immuneACCESS and kept in-frame rearrangements with V and J called. Such tables lack part of the clones; where checked against another copy, unresolved V genes explain under half of the gap, and the rest is unexplained. The DNA gave D and trimming, while V, J and clone size come from that table. The sample table contains about 240,000 clones; only one count was recorded for about 89% of them. The biggest ten clones account for roughly 8.3% of the sample.

V is pared back by 3 bases and J by 1 base, with 9 bases lying between the germline termini. The CDR3 numbers 14 residues from cysteine through phenylalanine. The kept DNA is CDR3 alone, 42 bases in frame from the first base. According to the germline V gene, CDR1 reads ENHRY and CDR2 reads SYGVKD. In the prospective study, participants were roughly 18 to 100 years old, resided in fewer than 25 geographic areas of the United States, and were enrolled through a virtual design. In the prospective study, participants were assigned to cohorts based on the clinical history participants reported in a screening survey and a study questionnaire. For ImmuneRACE Cohort 3, a participant was defined as recovered based on two consecutive negative NP/OP PCR tests, clearance by a healthcare professional, or resolution of symptoms. In the prospective study, mobile phlebotomists collected whole blood, serum and a nasopharyngeal or oropharyngeal swab from each participant. Over a roughly 2-month period, participants in the prospective study had the option of providing additional blood draws and questionnaires. Blood samples from the prospective study were shipped frozen or at room temperature prior to DNA extraction.

This TCR derives from a man between 35 and 55 years old who had recovered from COVID-19. The receptor chain draws on TRBV10-3 and TRBJ1-1; TRBD1 is a weak D gene call, 5 bases matching. Sequencing was done on a sample of PBMCs or T cells enriched from blood (not recorded which). The DNA sequence is as follows: TGTGCCATCAGTGAATTTGGGGCGAACACTGAAGCTTTCTTT. This sequence encodes CAISEFGANTEAFF.